This record looks at one T cell receptor (beta chain) sequence and its context. The antigen is undetermined. These data belong to a study of monozygotic twins with inflammatory bowel disease. Overall study results and limits: Immunosuppressive treatments were not uniform, and this may have added variability to patient repertoires. With others, IBD patients shared fewer clonotypes than healthy twins did, especially with disease activity. Distinction of different T cell subtypes was not possible.

There were eight separate reactions per sample in which cDNA was made. TCRdb re-called the 5' RACE reads; every CDR3 protein appears as one record, without DNA. This repertoire includes about 380,000 distinct CDR3 sequences. The CDR3 runs to 13 residues. Germline V CDR1 and CDR2: LGHNT, FRNRAP. Sequencing was done on a sample of blood. The sequence was collected from a human donor with ulcerative colitis or Crohn's disease, or a healthy co-twin of an affected twin (not recorded which). The chain has TRBV12-5 and TRBJ1-1; TCRdb outputs TRBD1, but without DNA this stays unchecked. The CDR3 loop is CASGLERGTGAFF.